These 28 T cell receptor beta chains originate from one sample sequenced in a study of cytomegalovirus exposure and HLA in healthy donors. The study ran its PCR with 60 Vbeta and 13 Jbeta primers. The method was immunoSEQ multiplex PCR; TCRdb's version includes in-frame clones alone and lacks a portion of them. The repertoire includes about 92,000 clones, 60% to 85% of them detected once, and approximately 7% sits in the top ten. Sequencing was done on a sample of PBMCs. The receptors derive from a man in his forties or fifties in good health and CMV-seropositive.

The rearrangement joins TRBV6-1 to TRBJ1-6; no definite D call. Germline CDR1 is MNHNS and CDR2 is SASEGT. V was shortened by 1 base and J by 3 bases, with 7 bases between the two germline ends. The CDR3 length is 15 residues. The CDR3 DNA sequence: TGTGCCAGCAGTGAAGGTGGGCTCTATAATTCACCCCTCCACTTT. Its translation: CASSEGGLYNSPLHF.

This clone was counted between two and nine times. This chain uses TRBV7-9 with TRBJ1-5; 7 nucleotides match TRBD1. V gave up 5 bases and J gave up 2 bases; unmatched junction bases: 3. Germline V gene lookup returns CDR1 SEHNR and CDR2 FQNEAQ (reference sequence). The CDR3 consists of 14 residues. CDR3 in amino acids: CASSADRGNQPQHF. The CDR3 bases are TGTGCCAGCAGCGCCGACAGGGGCAATCAGCCCCAGCATTTT.

This clone was observed once. This chain joins TRBV4-3 and TRBJ2-1; TRBD1 matches at 8 bases. The length of the CDR3 is 15 residues. The germline V gene has CDR1 LGHNA and CDR2 YSLEER. V gave up 1 base and J gave up 8 bases; unmatched junction bases: 7. The CDR3 spells CASSQGTGYRYEQFF. The CDR3 coding sequence is TGCGCCAGCAGCCAAGGGACAGGGTATAGGTATGAGCAGTTCTTC.

The gene calls are TRBV6-5 and TRBJ1-4; perhaps TRBD1 as D (5 bases). CDR3 length: 14 residues. The V gene lost 6 bases and the J gene lost 10 bases, with 18 bases spanning the gap. CDR1 and CDR2 from the germline V gene are MNHEY and SVGAGI. CDR3 sequence reads: CASSLGGERGKLFF. The CDR3 DNA is TGTGCCAGCAGCCTCGGGGGGGAACGAGGAAAACTGTTTTTT.

The chain links TRBV19 to TRBJ2-3; 8 bases align to TRBD2. The CDR3 is 14 amino acids. Looked up from germline, CDR1 is LNHDA and CDR2 is SQIVND (reference sequence). J was trimmed by 4 bases and V by 7 bases; bases with no gene match: 7. The CDR3 sequence: CASIPGSGADTQYF. CDR3 coding DNA: TGTGCCAGTATCCCAGGTAGCGGGGCAGATACGCAGTATTTT.

CDR3 in amino acids: CASSAKSARTGEDTGELFF. As DNA, the CDR3 is TGTGCCAGCTCAGCAAAGTCTGCCAGGACAGGGGAAGACACCGGGGAGCTGTTTTTT. This chain links TRBV18 with TRBJ2-2, with 9 bases fitting TRBD1. Germline trimming cut 5 bases from V and 3 bases from J; bases unmatched to any gene: 16. Germline V gives CDR1 KGHSH, CDR2 LQKENI. CDR3 length: 19 residues.

The chain is built from TRBV6-1 and TRBJ2-1, with D possibly matching TRBD2 (6 bases). Germline V gene lookup returns CDR1 MNHNS and CDR2 SASEGT. This CDR3 comprises 13 residues. Trimming took off 4 bases at V and 6 bases at J, with 10 bases between the two ends. DNA for the CDR3: TGTGCCAGCAGTGGACTAGTCGCCAATGAGCAGTTCTTC. Protein sequence: CASSGLVANEQFF.

A word on this clone: A read error may produce the germline difference seen at one junction end. The V gene is TRBV7-2, the J gene TRBJ1-6, with D hard to call. The CDR3 runs to 15 residues. The germline CDR1 and CDR2 sequences are SGHTA and FQGNSA. CDR3 region: CASSLGGWSNSPLNF. CDR3 bases: TGTGCCAGCAGCTTAGGCGGGTGGTCGAATTCACCCCTCAACTTT.

This chain's CDR3 is CASSLVGQGNEQYF. In DNA form, the CDR3 reads TGCGCCAGCAGCTTGGTTGGACAGGGCAACGAGCAGTACTTC. V is TRBV5-1 and J is TRBJ2-7; 8 bases line up with TRBD1. The CDR3 is 14 residues long. With V trimmed by 0 bases and J by 5 bases, 4 bases remained unmatched. Germline loops: CDR1 SGHRS, CDR2 YFSETQ. Full variable domain (rest looked up from reference TRBV5-1 and TRBJ2-7): KAGVTQTPRYLIKTRGQQVTLSCSPISGHRSVSWYQQTPGQGLQFLFEYFSETQRNKGNFPGRFSGRQFSNSRSEMNVSTLELGDSALYLCASSLVGQGNEQYFGPGTRLTVT.

V and J are TRBV28 and TRBJ2-7, with a tentative D call TRBD1 (5 bases). This CDR3 has 12 amino acids. Germline CDR1 MDHEN, CDR2 SYDVKM. The V end was cut by 6 bases, the J end by 3 bases, with 9 bases between. This CDR3 reads CASSTGNYEQYF. DNA of the CDR3: TGTGCCAGCAGCACAGGTAACTACGAGCAGTACTTC. Looking up the rest from reference TRBV28 and TRBJ2-7 gives the full variable domain: DVKVTQSSRYLVKRTGEKVFLECVQDMDHENMFWYRQDPGLGLRLIYFSYDVKMKEKGDIPEGYSVSREKKERFSLILESASTNQTSMYLCASSTGNYEQYFGPGTRLTVT.

This chain links TRBV28 with TRBJ1-2; D gene ambiguous. The length of the CDR3 is 15 residues. Germline values: CDR1 MDHEN, CDR2 SYDVKM. The V end lost 3 bases, the J end lost 5 bases, and 16 bases lay between the germline ends. CDR3 sequence reads: CASSFRRDDPYGYTF. The CDR3, as DNA: TGTGCCAGCAGTTTTCGGAGGGATGATCCGTATGGCTACACCTTC.

The rearrangement links TRBV13 to TRBJ2-3, with 14 positions matching TRBD2. The CDR3 spans 18 residues. The trim removed 5 bases at V and 5 bases at J, leaving 12 bases unmatched. Germline loops: CDR1 PRHDT, CDR2 FYEKMQ (reference sequence). The DNA of the CDR3 is TGTGCCAGCAGCCCGACGGGACTAGCGGGGGCCGCAAGAGATACGCAGTATTTT. Protein: CASSPTGLAGAARDTQYF.

The J gene is TRBJ1-2, the V gene TRBV25-1; 8 nucleotides align to TRBD1. Germline lookup yields CDR1 MGHDK and CDR2 SYGVNS. The CDR3 sequence is 15 residues long. Trimming took 0 bases from V and 2 from J; bases not matched to a gene: 2. The CDR3 sequence: CASSEYRTGNYGYTF. The CDR3 bases are TGTGCCAGCAGTGAATACCGGACAGGGAACTATGGCTACACCTTC.

This chain links TRBV6-4 with TRBJ2-5; TRBD1 is a possible D gene (6 bases). This CDR3 is built from 13 residues. Trimming removed 3 bases at V and 5 bases at J, with 10 bases between. Germline assignment: CDR1 MRHNA and CDR2 SNTAGT. The CDR3 is CASSELRGETQYF. In DNA, the CDR3 is TGTGCCAGCAGTGAGTTGAGGGGGGAGACCCAGTACTTC.

Details on this clone: At one end, the junction sequence differs from germline, possibly due to a read error. The CDR3 nucleotides are TGTGCCAGCGGGGGGAATCAGCCCCAGAATTTT. Its translation is CASGGNQPQNF. The V and J genes are TRBV2 and TRBJ1-5, with D possibly TRBD1 on 5 matching bases. Germline V CDR1 and CDR2: SNHLY, FYNNEI. The CDR3 has 11 amino acids.

The genes are TRBV6-1 and TRBJ1-1; D unclear. Germline V CDR1 and CDR2: MNHNS, SASEGT. The CDR3 is 13 residues long. V was cut by 11 bases and J by 1 base, with 14 bases left in between. The DNA of the CDR3 is TGTGCCGGACTCGCTCGGGGGAACACTGAAGCTTTCTTT. It codes for CAGLARGNTEAFF.

The chain is built from TRBV5-6 and TRBJ2-5; the D is unclear. Germline V CDR1 and CDR2: SGHDT, YYEEEE. The CDR3 runs to 11 residues. Between the trimmed V and J ends, which lost 6 bases and 4 bases, there was a span of 7 bases. The CDR3 region has the DNA TGTGCCAGCATCTGGGCAGAGACCCAGTACTTC. It yields the protein CASIWAETQYF.

This rearrangement joins TRBV6-1 to TRBJ2-7; 8 nucleotides match TRBD1. CDR1 is MNHNS, CDR2 SASEGT, per germline. Losses at the gene ends were 4 bases for V and 5 bases for J; bases not matched to a gene: 4. The CDR3 has 13 residues. The CDR3: CASSGQGANEQYF. CDR3 sequence (DNA): TGTGCCAGCAGTGGGCAGGGGGCGAACGAGCAGTACTTC.

The chain links TRBV30 to TRBJ2-2; TRBD1 is a possible D gene (6 bases). Germline lookup yields CDR1 GTSNPN and CDR2 SVGIG (reference sequence). This CDR3 is built from 12 residues. The CDR3 is CASRGNAGELFF. CDR3 DNA sequence: TGTGCTTCCAGGGGAAACGCCGGGGAGCTGTTTTTT.

The CDR3 spells CASSVAAGGAAGELFF. As DNA, the CDR3 is TGTGCCAGCAGCGTAGCTGCGGGGGGAGCCGCCGGGGAGCTGTTTTTT. J is TRBJ2-2 and V is TRBV9; 8 positions match TRBD2. This CDR3 comprises 16 residues. V shed 0 bases and J 6 bases; nucleotides not matched to a gene: 7. Germline assignment: CDR1 SGDLS and CDR2 YYNGEE.

The V call is TRBV7-7, the J call TRBJ2-1; 7 nucleotides match TRBD1. CDR1 and CDR2 from the germline V gene are SSHAT and FNYEAQ (reference sequence). This CDR3 has 16 amino acids. Germline trimming cut 2 bases from V and 1 base from J; bases unmatched to any gene: 5. DNA of the CDR3: TGTGCCAGCAGCTTACTCGGGACAGATTCCTACAATGAGCAGTTCTTC. This sequence encodes CASSLLGTDSYNEQFF.

The rearrangement uses TRBV30 and TRBJ2-5; D possibly corresponds to TRBD1 (5 bases). The CDR3 extends over 12 amino acids. Germline V gene lookup returns CDR1 GTSNPN and CDR2 SVGIG (reference sequence). Deletions cut 4 bases from V and 5 bases from J, with 11 bases between. The chain's CDR3 is CAWTRGLETQYF. DNA for the CDR3: TGTGCCTGGACAAGGGGTCTTGAGACCCAGTACTTC. Full variable domain (rest looked up from reference TRBV30 and TRBJ2-5): SQTIHQWPATLVQPVGSPLSLECTVEGTSNPNLYWYRQAAGRGLQLLFYSVGIGQISSEVPQNLSASRPQDRQFILSSKKLLLSDSGFYLCAWTRGLETQYFGPGTRLLVL.

The rearrangement joins TRBV19 to TRBJ2-7, with TRBD2 as a possible D gene (5 bases). This CDR3 is built from 14 residues. Between the trimmed V and J ends, which lost 7 bases and 4 bases, there was a span of 17 bases. Germline CDR1 and CDR2: LNHDA and SQIVND (reference sequence). For the CDR3, the DNA is TGTGCCAGTACCATGACCGCGGAGGCTTACGAGCAGTACTTC. It specifies CASTMTAEAYEQYF.

The count of this clone is one. This chain joins TRBV7-2 and TRBJ2-3; 7 positions match TRBD1. The CDR3 length is 16 residues. Germline values: CDR1 SGHTA, CDR2 FQGNSA. V lost 7 bases to trimming and J lost 4 bases; unmatched junction nucleotides: 14. The CDR3 sequence is CASTRGWGSGADTQYF. CDR3 bases: TGTGCCAGCACCAGGGGGTGGGGGTCAGGGGCAGATACGCAGTATTTT.

The CDR3 nucleotides are TGTGCCAGCAGCCCTAGGAACACCGGGGAGCTGTTTTTT. It translates to CASSPRNTGELFF. The V and J genes are TRBV27 and TRBJ2-2; the D is unclear. In germline, CDR1 is MNHEY, CDR2 SMNVEV (reference sequence). This CDR3 contains 13 residues. Trimming took off 6 bases at V and 1 base at J, with 6 bases between the two ends.

This clone was recorded a few times. The J gene is TRBJ1-4, the V gene TRBV10-3; possibly TRBD1 for D (6 bases). Germline CDR1 ENHRY, CDR2 SYGVKD. V was trimmed by 0 bases and J by 2 bases, leaving 7 bases between them. The CDR3 loop spans 15 amino acids. Written as DNA, the CDR3 is TGTGCCATCAGTGAGTCGGGGGCGACTAATGAAAAACTGTTTTTT. Translation: CAISESGATNEKLFF.

The CDR3 is CASSSGPQETQYF. CDR3 DNA sequence: TGTGCCAGCAGTTCAGGGCCCCAAGAGACCCAGTACTTC. The chain recombines TRBV6-1 with TRBJ2-5, with D possibly being TRBD1 (5 bases). V was trimmed by 5 bases and J by 1 base, leaving 8 bases between them. This CDR3 is 13 amino acids long. The germline V gene has CDR1 MNHNS and CDR2 SASEGT.

This rearrangement joins TRBV7-2 to TRBJ2-3; TRBD2 aligns across 16 bases. J gave up 7 bases and V 5 bases, and 12 bases lay outside the gene matches. This CDR3 region has 18 residues. Germline CDR1 reads SGHTA; CDR2 reads FQGNSA. The DNA for the CDR3 is TGTGCCAGCAGCCCTGTGGCCGGGACTAGCGGGGGGGCTTATACGCAGTATTTT. As protein: CASSPVAGTSGGAYTQYF.